Presented here are 23 T cell receptor beta chains from one specimen sequenced in a study of blood T cells in healthy people across ages. Next came a second PCR, run for about 6 to 12 cycles, which used a sample-barcoded 5' primer along with a J-beta primer mix. One entry per CDR3 protein results from TCRdb running MiXCR on the 5' RACE reads. The sample lists about 730,000 distinct CDR3 sequences; approximately 39% were seen once. Material: blood. The source is a woman aged 55-75 years in good health.

This clonotype was recorded a few times. This chain links TRBV27 with TRBJ1-2; a possible D gene is TRBD1 (6 bases). CDR1 and CDR2 (germline): MNHEY, SMNVEV (reference sequence). Trimming stripped 7 bases from V and 10 bases from J, with 13 bases between. This CDR3 contains 11 residues. CDR3 DNA: TGTGCCAGCATACACAGGGAGGTCTACACCTTC. Translation gives CASIHREVYTF.

This clonotype was detected many times. The chain is built from TRBV29-1 and TRBJ2-1, with TRBD2 matching over 9 bases. This CDR3 region has 14 residues. CDR1 and CDR2 from the germline V gene are SQVTM and ANQGSEA. The junction had 7 bases not matched to a gene; V was cut back by 4 bases and J by 6 bases. The CDR3 region has the DNA TGCAGCGTTGTGCGGCGGGGGGGCCTCAATGAGCAGTTCTTC. Translating it yields CSVVRRGGLNEQFF.

This clonotype has a handful of counts. In DNA, the CDR3 is TGTGCCAGCAGCTTGGCCGATCAGCCCCAGCATTTT. It specifies CASSLADQPQHF. V usage is TRBV12-3 or TRBV12-4 and J usage is TRBJ1-5; D call uncertain. This CDR3 contains 12 residues. V gave up 6 bases and J gave up 5 bases, with 8 bases separating them.

This rearrangement joins TRBV6-5 to TRBJ1-1; the match to TRBD1 covers 7 bases. The ends lost 2 bases at V and 1 base at J; junction bases unmatched: 1. The germline V gene encodes CDR1 MNHEY and CDR2 SVGAGI. There are 14 residues in the CDR3. The CDR3 reads CASSYDRENTEAFF. The CDR3, as DNA: TGTGCCAGCAGTTACGACAGGGAGAACACTGAAGCTTTCTTT.

A few counts support this clonotype. The chain links TRBV4-3 to TRBJ1-6; D uncertain. This CDR3 has 13 residues. Trimming took off 4 bases at V and 10 bases at J, with 11 bases between the two ends. Per germline, CDR1 LGHNA and CDR2 YSLEER. The chain's CDR3 is CASSLNRASPLHF. The CDR3 DNA follows: TGCGCCAGCAGCCTCAACAGAGCCTCACCCCTCCACTTT.

The gene calls are TRBV19 and TRBJ2-7, with 8 bases aligning to TRBD1. V dropped 1 base and J dropped 1; count of bases not matched to a gene: 6. Germline CDR1 LNHDA, CDR2 SQIVND (reference sequence). The CDR3 consists of 16 residues. This CDR3 reads CASSIARRQGSYEQYF. DNA of the CDR3: TGTGCCAGTAGTATAGCTCGCCGACAGGGGTCCTACGAGCAGTACTTC.

About this clonotype: A much larger clonotype is one base distant, so this may be a read error. This sequence joins TRBV20-1 and TRBJ1-2; possible D gene TRBD1, 5 bases. The CDR3 is made up of 13 amino acids. Germline CDR1 and CDR2: DFQATT and SNEGSKA (reference sequence). Trimming cost V 0 bases and J 6 bases, with 11 bases left between them. The CDR3 nucleotides are TGCAGTGCTAGAGAGGGGCCCTATAATGGCTACACCTTC. This gives the protein CSAREGPYNGYTF.

V is TRBV20-1 and J is TRBJ2-2; D perhaps matches TRBD2 (5 bases). Germline CDR1 and CDR2: DFQATT and SNEGSKA (reference sequence). V was clipped by 3 bases and J by 4 bases, with 9 bases between them. CDR3 length equals 13 residues. The CDR3 sequence is CSAREVATGELFF. The CDR3 DNA reads as TGCAGTGCTAGGGAGGTAGCCACCGGGGAGCTGTTTTTT.

In the case of this clonotype: A much larger clone is a single base away; this may be a read error. The rearrangement uses TRBV29-1 and TRBJ2-1; either TRBD1 or TRBD2 may supply D (6 bases each). The CDR3 covers 14 residues. The germline V and J ends were trimmed by 3 bases and 13 bases, with 22 bases remaining between them. Germline lookup yields CDR1 SQVTM and CDR2 ANQGSEA. CDR3 sequence (DNA): TGCAGCGTTGAGCGACAGGCAACCCGGGAGACCCAGTTCTTC. It codes for CSVERQATRETQFF.

The chain recombines TRBV24-1 with TRBJ2-3, with TRBD2 as a possible D gene (5 bases). Trimming took 4 bases from V and 1 from J, leaving 17 bases between them. CDR1 KGHDR and CDR2 SFDVKD come from the germline V gene. The CDR3 is 17 residues long. CDR3 nucleotide sequence: TGTGCCACCAGTGACAAATACGGGATTAAGGGCACAGATACGCAGTATTTT. Its translation: CATSDKYGIKGTDTQYF.

The gene calls are TRBV29-1 and TRBJ1-2, with D perhaps TRBD1 (5 bases). The CDR3 runs to 13 residues. Germline V lookup: CDR1 SQVTM, CDR2 ANQGSEA. Trimming took 6 bases from V and 0 from J, leaving 11 bases between them. The chain's CDR3 is CSVVQGPNYGYTF. The CDR3 region has the DNA TGCAGCGTCGTGCAGGGTCCTAACTATGGCTACACCTTC.

The chain employs TRBV2 and TRBJ1-2, with 10 bases lining up with TRBD1. Per the germline V gene, CDR1 is SNHLY and CDR2 is FYNNEI. After removal of 8 bases from V and 1 base from J, the junction contained 13 bases not matched to a gene. The CDR3 contains 17 residues. In nucleotides, the CDR3 is TGTGCCAGCTGCCCCTCCGGGACAGGGGCCAGTAACTATGGCTACACCTTC. It is translated as CASCPSGTGASNYGYTF.

The chain combines TRBV5-1 with TRBJ2-5; D remains ambiguous. The CDR3 contains 14 residues. V lost 4 bases to trimming and J lost 2 bases, with 12 bases between them. Per the germline V gene, CDR1 is SGHRS and CDR2 is YFSETQ. The CDR3 region is CASSASRKQETQYF. CDR3 nucleotide sequence: TGCGCCAGCAGCGCCTCTAGAAAGCAAGAGACCCAGTACTTC.

This clonotype showed up just a few times. The chain has TRBV7-3 and TRBJ2-3, with 12 bases fitting TRBD2. The CDR3 has 18 residues. V was clipped by 4 bases and J by 2 bases; unmatched bases: 10. From germline, CDR1 is SGHTA and CDR2 FQGTGA. For the CDR3, the DNA is TGTGCCAGCAGCTCGCCTAGCGGGAGGGCAGTCCCCACAGATACGCAGTATTTT. It is translated as CASSSPSGRAVPTDTQYF.

This clonotype was counted only a few times. The chain joins TRBV29-1 to TRBJ1-6; D gene ambiguous. Germline lookup yields CDR1 SQVTM and CDR2 ANQGSEA. Between the trimmed V and J ends, which lost 8 bases and 6 bases, there was a span of 17 bases. This CDR3 is 14 amino acids long. Here the CDR3 reads CSPPQAYLNSPLHF. The CDR3, as DNA: TGCAGCCCCCCCCAGGCCTACCTTAATTCACCCCTCCACTTT.

Regarding this clonotype: A much larger clone differs by one base, so this may be a read error. The chain links TRBV28 to TRBJ1-2, with D maybe TRBD1 (5 bases). V was pared by 3 bases and J by 4 bases, with 6 bases between. CDR1 is MDHEN, CDR2 SYDVKM, per germline. The CDR3 is 12 residues long. The CDR3 DNA is TGTGCCAGCAGTTTGACAGTCTATGGCTACACCTTC. Translation gives CASSLTVYGYTF.

The chain is built from TRBV27 and TRBJ2-7; D remains unclear. The CDR3 has 14 amino acids. V was trimmed by 2 bases and J by 4 bases, leaving 12 bases between them. CDR1 MNHEY and CDR2 SMNVEV come from the germline V gene (reference sequence). CDR3 coding DNA: TGTGCCAGCAGTTTAGCGGTGCAGTTGTACGAGCAGTACTTC. As protein: CASSLAVQLYEQYF.

The J gene is TRBJ2-4, the V gene TRBV7-2; D is unclear. The last part of the DNA fits TRBJ2-7 better; the J call may be wrong. Germline V CDR1 and CDR2: SGHTA, FQGNSA. This CDR3 spans 15 amino acids. As DNA, the CDR3 is TGTGCCAGCAGCTTATATGATGGGCTACCCTACGAGCAGTACTTC. Translating it yields CASSLYDGLPYEQYF.

This clonotype was observed a few times. The V call is TRBV20-1, the J call TRBJ2-5; 12 bases are a match to TRBD2. Germline CDR1 is DFQATT and CDR2 is SNEGSKA (reference sequence). This CDR3 is built from 13 residues. V shed 8 bases and J 5 bases; nucleotides not matched to a gene: 6. The CDR3 coding sequence is TGCAGTCCACTAGCGGGGGGCAGGGAGACCCAGTACTTC. Translated: CSPLAGGRETQYF.

The chain uses TRBV18 and TRBJ2-5; 7 bases line up with TRBD2. This CDR3 spans 16 amino acids. Germline CDR1 reads KGHSH; CDR2 reads LQKENI. V was pared by 4 bases and J by 0 bases, with 8 bases of the junction left unmatched. CDR3 in amino acids: CASSRTPGGNQETQYF. The CDR3 nucleotides read TGTGCCAGCTCACGAACTCCCGGGGGGAACCAAGAGACCCAGTACTTC. Filled out from reference TRBV18 and TRBJ2-5, the complete variable domain reads NAGVMQNPRHLVRRRGQEARLRCSPMKGHSHVYWYRQLPEEGLKFMVYLQKENIIDESGMPKERFSAEFPKEGPSILRIQQVVRGDSAAYFCASSRTPGGNQETQYFGPGTRLLVL.

V and J are TRBV11-2 and TRBJ2-2, with D unresolved. Germline assignment: CDR1 SGHAT and CDR2 FQNNGV. The CDR3 contains 16 residues. The V and J ends lost 8 bases and 0 bases respectively, with 16 bases between them. In nucleotides, the CDR3 is TGTGCCAGCCCCCTAATCCCCCAGGCGAACACCGGGGAGCTGTTTTTT. Translating it yields CASPLIPQANTGELFF.

This clonotype came up a few times. This chain links TRBV6-5 with TRBJ2-7, with 8 positions matching TRBD1. Germline V lookup: CDR1 MNHEY, CDR2 SVGAGI. This CDR3 comprises 15 residues. Trimming cost V 2 bases and J 5 bases; bases outside gene matches: 8. The CDR3 nucleotides are TGTGCCAGCAGTTACCGCGGGACAGGTAACCACGAGCAGTACTTC. This codes for CASSYRGTGNHEQYF.

The chain has TRBV5-1 and TRBJ2-1; TRBD2 aligns across 12 bases. The germline V gene encodes CDR1 SGHRS and CDR2 YFSETQ. The junction had 3 bases not matched to a gene; V was cut back by 0 bases and J by 8 bases. This CDR3 comprises 15 residues. The CDR3 loop is CASSLGTSGIDEQFF. CDR3 nucleotide sequence: TGCGCCAGCAGCTTGGGGACTAGCGGGATCGATGAGCAGTTCTTC.